One and the same sample provided the 14 T cell receptor beta chains below, sequenced in a study of blood T cell repertoires in COVID-19. Assay: immunoSEQ multiplex PCR; the TCRdb copy retains only in-frame clones and omits some. The repertoire consists of approximately 20,000 clones, with roughly 88% occurring once and the leading ten covering 15% to 20%. The sequenced sample consisted of peripheral blood. Receptors were obtained from a human donor in a cohort sampled during active COVID-19.

CDR3 nucleotide sequence: TGTGCCAGCAGCTTAGCGACTGTCAACTATGGCTACACCTTC. Encoded protein: CASSLATVNYGYTF. J is TRBJ1-2 and V is TRBV7-8, with unresolved D. The germline V gene encodes CDR1 SGHVS and CDR2 FQNEAQ. Trimming took 0 bases from V and 2 from J, leaving 7 bases between them. The CDR3 spans 14 residues.

The CDR3 reads CASSSDAWTEAFF. The CDR3 DNA reads TGCGCCAGCAGCTCAGATGCTTGGACTGAAGCTTTCTTT. The J gene is TRBJ1-1, the V gene TRBV5-1; D is undetermined. The length of the CDR3 is 13 residues. From germline, CDR1 is SGHRS and CDR2 YFSETQ. Trimming cost V 3 bases and J 5 bases, with 11 bases left between them.

The chain joins TRBV19 to TRBJ1-2, with a weak D call TRBD1 (5 bases). CDR3 length equals 15 residues. V lost 5 bases to trimming and J lost 4 bases, with 17 bases between them. CDR1 is LNHDA and CDR2 is SQIVND in the germline V gene (reference sequence). CDR3 bases: TGTGCCAGTAGTCCCCTATCGACAGCAACCTATGGCTACACCTTC. It is translated as CASSPLSTATYGYTF.

The rearrangement joins TRBV5-1 to TRBJ2-2, with 8 bases identical to TRBD1. There are 15 residues in the CDR3. The germline gives CDR1 SGHRS, CDR2 YFSETQ. After removal of 0 bases from V and 8 bases from J, the junction contained 6 bases not matched to a gene. The CDR3 DNA reads as TGCGCCAGCAGCTTGGCCCACAGGGGGTTGGGGGAGCTGTTTTTT. Encoded protein: CASSLAHRGLGELFF.

The chain has TRBV4-2 and TRBJ2-1, with TRBD2 identical over 9 bases. Per germline, CDR1 LGHNA and CDR2 YNFKEQ. V was pared by 4 bases and J by 7 bases, with 14 bases of the junction left unmatched. The CDR3 is made up of 17 amino acids. Here the CDR3 reads CASSPSGAGGVGNEQFF. The CDR3 nucleotides read TGTGCCAGCAGCCCCTCCGGAGCGGGGGGTGTTGGGAATGAGCAGTTCTTC.

This clone appeared a few times. The chain has TRBV10-3 and TRBJ2-2; TRBD2 aligns across 14 bases. V was clipped by 3 bases and J by 13 bases; unmatched bases: 10. The CDR3 has 16 residues. CDR1 is ENHRY and CDR2 is SYGVKD in the germline V gene. The CDR3 DNA is TGTGCCATCAGTGACGGACTAGCGGGAGGAAAGAGTGGGCTGTTTTTT. It codes for CAISDGLAGGKSGLFF.

V and J are TRBV29-1 and TRBJ2-2; D might be TRBD1 (6 bases). CDR3 length: 13 amino acids. Trimming took 5 bases from V and 5 from J, leaving 12 bases between them. In germline, CDR1 is SQVTM, CDR2 ANQGSEA. In DNA form, the CDR3 reads TGCAGCGTTTTAGGACAGAAAACCGGGGAGCTGTTTTTT. As protein: CSVLGQKTGELFF.

The rearrangement joins TRBV6-2 or TRBV6-3 to TRBJ2-3; 8 bases align to TRBD2. Germline CDR1 MNHEY, CDR2 SVGEGT. There are 18 residues in the CDR3. The ends lost 2 bases at V and 1 base at J; junction bases unmatched: 11. DNA of the CDR3: TGTGCCAGCAGTTACCTGCCCCTCGGGAGGGGGGGCACAGATACGCAGTATTTT. Translation: CASSYLPLGRGGTDTQYF.

The chain is built from TRBV7-2 and TRBJ2-3; D ambiguous. V was cut by 5 bases and J by 6 bases, with 12 bases left in between. Per the germline V gene, CDR1 is SGHTA and CDR2 is FQGNSA. CDR3 length: 13 residues. The CDR3 sequence: CASSLTLEDTQYF. The CDR3 DNA is TGTGCCAGCAGCCTAACCTTGGAGGATACGCAGTATTTT. Full variable domain (outside the CDR3, taken from reference TRBV7-2 and TRBJ2-3): GAGVSQSPSNKVTEKGKDVELRCDPISGHTALYWYRQSLGQGLEFLIYFQGNSAPDKSGLPSDRFSAERTGGSVSTLTIQRTQQEDSAVYLCASSLTLEDTQYFGPGTRLTVL.

This chain links TRBV19 with TRBJ1-1; no reliable D call. CDR3 size: 13 residues. Germline V CDR1 and CDR2: LNHDA, SQIVND (reference sequence). The V gene lost 3 bases and the J gene lost 1 base, with 6 bases spanning the gap. DNA for the CDR3: TGTGCCAGTAGTATGGCTAGGAACACTGAAGCTTTCTTT. Amino acids: CASSMARNTEAFF.

The chain has TRBV18 and TRBJ1-5; the match to TRBD1 covers 7 bases. The CDR3 runs 13 residues. Germline CDR1 reads KGHSH; CDR2 reads LQKENI. V shed 2 bases and J 7 bases; nucleotides not matched to a gene: 2. The CDR3, as DNA: TGTGCCAGCTCACCAGACAGGGCACAGCCCCAGCATTTT. Protein product: CASSPDRAQPQHF.

This sequence joins TRBV11-3 and TRBJ2-7; D may be TRBD2 (5 bases). The CDR3 runs 15 residues. The V gene lost 0 bases and the J gene lost 5 bases, with 14 bases spanning the gap. The germline CDR1 and CDR2 sequences are SGHNT and YENEEA. The CDR3 coding sequence is TGTGCCAGCAGCTTAGATTCGCTAGCAGTCGACGAGCAGTACTTC. It translates to CASSLDSLAVDEQYF.

V and J are TRBV29-1 and TRBJ2-2, with D perhaps TRBD1 (6 bases). This CDR3 has 13 amino acids. V lost 7 bases and J 2 bases, leaving 11 bases between the germline ends. Per germline, CDR1 SQVTM and CDR2 ANQGSEA. The CDR3 sequence: CSGDISNTGELFF. Here the CDR3 DNA reads TGCAGCGGGGACATATCCAACACCGGGGAGCTGTTTTTT.

The gene calls are TRBV2 and TRBJ2-5; tentatively, D is TRBD2 (6 bases). The CDR3 is made up of 14 amino acids. Germline CDR1 SNHLY, CDR2 FYNNEI. V was clipped by 8 bases and J by 5 bases, with 18 bases between them. The CDR3 DNA reads TGTGCCAGCTCTCGAACTGATGGGGGGGAGACCCAGTACTTC. This codes for CASSRTDGGETQYF.